Detailed here is one TCR beta chain. This entry belongs to a study of T-cell memory formation after mild COVID-19. With constant-segment primers, 5'RACE yielded cDNA libraries of TCR alpha and TCR beta that carried sample barcodes and UMIs. Via MiXCR, TCRdb re-called the 5' RACE reads, giving one row per CDR3 protein. The sample records under 450,000 distinct CDR3 sequences, over 13% being singletons. CDR3 size: 15 residues. The germline V gene encodes CDR1 SGHRS and CDR2 YFSETQ. Trimming stripped 2 bases from V and 4 bases from J, with 12 bases between. Specimen: PBMCs or a T cell subset sorted from them (not recorded which). The chain couples TRBV5-1 to TRBJ2-2; D gene uncertain. The origin of this receptor is a man aged 18 to 29 who had mild COVID-19 (a few samples of this study predate the infection). Cell type and time point are not known. CDR3 loop: CASSFGRMLTGELFF. The CDR3 coding sequence is TGCGCCAGCAGCTTCGGCAGGATGCTCACCGGGGAGCTGTTTTTT.